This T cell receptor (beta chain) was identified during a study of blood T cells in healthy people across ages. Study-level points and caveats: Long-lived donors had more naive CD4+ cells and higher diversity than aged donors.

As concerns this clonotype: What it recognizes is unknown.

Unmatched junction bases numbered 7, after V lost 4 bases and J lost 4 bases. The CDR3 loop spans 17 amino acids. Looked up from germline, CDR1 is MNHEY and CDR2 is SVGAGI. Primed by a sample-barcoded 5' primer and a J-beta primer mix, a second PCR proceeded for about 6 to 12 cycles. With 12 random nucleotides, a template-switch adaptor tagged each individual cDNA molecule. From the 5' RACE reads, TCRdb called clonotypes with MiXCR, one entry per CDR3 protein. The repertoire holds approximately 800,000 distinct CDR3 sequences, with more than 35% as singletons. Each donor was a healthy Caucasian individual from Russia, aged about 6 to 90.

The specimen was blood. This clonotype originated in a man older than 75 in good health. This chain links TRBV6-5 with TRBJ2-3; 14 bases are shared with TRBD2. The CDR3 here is CASSLESTSGRADTQYF. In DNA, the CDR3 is TGTGCCAGCAGTTTAGAATCGACTAGCGGGAGGGCAGATACGCAGTATTTT.